This T cell receptor beta chain came from a study of blood T cell repertoires in COVID-19. About the study: In each case, the material was cDNA or gDNA derived from T cells, B-cell-depleted T cells, or PBMCs.

CDR3 size: 11 residues. V was trimmed by 1 base and J by 12 bases, leaving 9 bases between them. From germline, CDR1 is KGHDR and CDR2 SFDVKD. The protocol was immunoSEQ multiplex PCR, while the TCRdb copy is restricted to in-frame clones and leaves out a portion. The sample has more than 100,000 clones, 70% to 85% seen once. Only one count was recorded for this clone. Sequenced: peripheral blood. The gene calls are TRBV24-1 and TRBJ2-7; D call uncertain. This receptor was identified in a woman between 45 and 65 years old with acute or convalescent COVID-19. The CDR3 loop is CATSDLGRWYF. The CDR3, as DNA: TGTGCCACCAGTGATTTAGGCAGGTGGTACTTC.